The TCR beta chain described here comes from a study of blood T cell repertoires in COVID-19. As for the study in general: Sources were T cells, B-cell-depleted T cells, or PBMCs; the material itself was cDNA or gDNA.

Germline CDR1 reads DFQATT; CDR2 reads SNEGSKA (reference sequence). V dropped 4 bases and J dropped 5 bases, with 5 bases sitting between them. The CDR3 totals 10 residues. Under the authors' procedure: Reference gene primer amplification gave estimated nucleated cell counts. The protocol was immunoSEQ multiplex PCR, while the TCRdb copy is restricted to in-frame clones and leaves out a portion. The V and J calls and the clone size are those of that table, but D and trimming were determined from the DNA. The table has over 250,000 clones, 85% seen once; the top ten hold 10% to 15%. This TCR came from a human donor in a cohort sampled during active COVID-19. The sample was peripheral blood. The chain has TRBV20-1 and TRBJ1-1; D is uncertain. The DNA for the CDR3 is TGCAGTGCTATTAGAACTGAAGCTTTCTTT. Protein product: CSAIRTEAFF.